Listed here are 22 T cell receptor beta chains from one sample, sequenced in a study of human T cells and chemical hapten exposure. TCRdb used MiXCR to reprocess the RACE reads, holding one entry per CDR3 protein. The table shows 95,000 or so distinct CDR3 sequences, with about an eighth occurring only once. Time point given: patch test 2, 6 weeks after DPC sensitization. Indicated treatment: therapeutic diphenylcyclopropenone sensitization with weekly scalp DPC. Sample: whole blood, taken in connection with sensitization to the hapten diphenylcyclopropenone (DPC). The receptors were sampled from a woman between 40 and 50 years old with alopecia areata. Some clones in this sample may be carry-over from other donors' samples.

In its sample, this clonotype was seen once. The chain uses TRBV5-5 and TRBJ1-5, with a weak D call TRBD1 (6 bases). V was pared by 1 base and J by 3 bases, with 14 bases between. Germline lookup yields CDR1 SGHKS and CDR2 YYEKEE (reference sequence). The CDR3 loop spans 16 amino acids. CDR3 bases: TGTGCCAGCAGCTTGTTCCCTAACAGGGTCAATCAGCCCCAGCATTTT. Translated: CASSLFPNRVNQPQHF.

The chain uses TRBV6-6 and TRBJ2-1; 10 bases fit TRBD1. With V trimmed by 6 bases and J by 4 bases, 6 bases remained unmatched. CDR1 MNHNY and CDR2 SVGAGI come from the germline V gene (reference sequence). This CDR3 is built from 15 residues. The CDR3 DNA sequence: TGTGCCAGCAGCAGGACGGGACAGGGGTACAATGAGCAGTTCTTC. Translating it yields CASSRTGQGYNEQFF.

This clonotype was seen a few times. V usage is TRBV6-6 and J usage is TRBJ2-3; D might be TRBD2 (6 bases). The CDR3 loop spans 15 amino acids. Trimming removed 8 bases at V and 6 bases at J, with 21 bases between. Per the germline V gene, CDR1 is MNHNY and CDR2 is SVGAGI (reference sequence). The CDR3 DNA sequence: TGTGCCAGCCTAAACTCGGCGGGGACTGGGGATACGCAGTATTTT. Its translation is CASLNSAGTGDTQYF.

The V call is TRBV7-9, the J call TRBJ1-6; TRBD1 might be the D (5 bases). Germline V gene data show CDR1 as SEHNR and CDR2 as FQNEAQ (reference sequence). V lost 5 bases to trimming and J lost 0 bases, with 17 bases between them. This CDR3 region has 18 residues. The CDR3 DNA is TGTGCCAGCAGCACCGACAGAAGCTCAAGCTCCTATAATTCACCCCTCCACTTT. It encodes CASSTDRSSSSYNSPLHF.

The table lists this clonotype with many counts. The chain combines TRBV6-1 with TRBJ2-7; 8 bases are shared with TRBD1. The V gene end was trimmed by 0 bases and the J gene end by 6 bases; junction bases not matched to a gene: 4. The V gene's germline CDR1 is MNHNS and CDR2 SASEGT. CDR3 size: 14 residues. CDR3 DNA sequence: TGTGCCAGCAGTGAAGCGGGACAGGTCGTCGAGCAGTACTTC. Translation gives CASSEAGQVVEQYF.

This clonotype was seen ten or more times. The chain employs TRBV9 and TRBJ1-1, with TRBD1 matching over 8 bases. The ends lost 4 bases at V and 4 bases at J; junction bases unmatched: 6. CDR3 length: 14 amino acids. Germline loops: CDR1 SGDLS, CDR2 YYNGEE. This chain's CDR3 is CASSLQGGGTEAFF. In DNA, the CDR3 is TGTGCCAGCAGCTTACAGGGGGGCGGCACTGAAGCTTTCTTT.

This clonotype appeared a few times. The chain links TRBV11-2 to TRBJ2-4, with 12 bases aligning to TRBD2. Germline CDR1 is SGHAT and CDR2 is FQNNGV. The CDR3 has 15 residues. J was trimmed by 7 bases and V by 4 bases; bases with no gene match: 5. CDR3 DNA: TGTGCCAGCAGCTCCGGAACTAGCGGGAGGAACATTCAGTACTTC. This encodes CASSSGTSGRNIQYF.

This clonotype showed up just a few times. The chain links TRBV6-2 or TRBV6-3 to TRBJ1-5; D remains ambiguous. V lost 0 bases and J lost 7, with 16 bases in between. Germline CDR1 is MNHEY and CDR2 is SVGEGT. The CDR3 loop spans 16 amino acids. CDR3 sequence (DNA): TGTGCCAGCAGTTACTCGAGGTTGTTGTGGTTACAGCCCCAGCATTTT. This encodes CASSYSRLLWLQPQHF.

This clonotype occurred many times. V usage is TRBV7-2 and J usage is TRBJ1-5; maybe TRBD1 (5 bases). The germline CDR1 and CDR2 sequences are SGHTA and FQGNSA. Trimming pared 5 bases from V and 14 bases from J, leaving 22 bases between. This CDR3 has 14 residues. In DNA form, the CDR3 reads TGTGCCAGCAGCCCGGACTACGGGGCCGCTCCCGAGCATTTT. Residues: CASSPDYGAAPEHF.

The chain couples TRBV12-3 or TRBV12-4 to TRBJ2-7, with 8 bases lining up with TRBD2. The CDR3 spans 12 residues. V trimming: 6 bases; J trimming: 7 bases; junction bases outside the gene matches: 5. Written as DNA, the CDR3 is TGTGCCAGCAGCCGACTAGCGCTTGAGCAGTACTTC. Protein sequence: CASSRLALEQYF.

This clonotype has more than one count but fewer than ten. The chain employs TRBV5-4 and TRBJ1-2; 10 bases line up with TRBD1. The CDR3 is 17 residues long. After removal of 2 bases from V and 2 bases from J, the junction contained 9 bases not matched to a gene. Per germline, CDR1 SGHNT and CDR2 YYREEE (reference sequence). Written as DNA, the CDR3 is TGTGCCAGCAGCTTACGAAATACGGACAGGGGGAACTATGGCTACACCTTC. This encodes CASSLRNTDRGNYGYTF.

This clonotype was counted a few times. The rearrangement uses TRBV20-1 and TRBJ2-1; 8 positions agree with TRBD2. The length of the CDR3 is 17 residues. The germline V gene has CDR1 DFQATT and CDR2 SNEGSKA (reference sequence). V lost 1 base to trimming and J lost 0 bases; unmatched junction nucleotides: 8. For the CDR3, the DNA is TGCAGTGCTAGAGTGGACGGGAGGGCGAGCTCCTACAATGAGCAGTTCTTC. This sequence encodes CSARVDGRASSYNEQFF.

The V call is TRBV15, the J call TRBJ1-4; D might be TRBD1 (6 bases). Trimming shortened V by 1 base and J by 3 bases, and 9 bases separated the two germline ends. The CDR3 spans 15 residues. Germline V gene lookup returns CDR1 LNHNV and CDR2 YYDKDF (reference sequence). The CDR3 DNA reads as TGTGCCACCAGCAGAGTCTCAGGGGCTAATGAAAAACTGTTTTTT. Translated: CATSRVSGANEKLFF.

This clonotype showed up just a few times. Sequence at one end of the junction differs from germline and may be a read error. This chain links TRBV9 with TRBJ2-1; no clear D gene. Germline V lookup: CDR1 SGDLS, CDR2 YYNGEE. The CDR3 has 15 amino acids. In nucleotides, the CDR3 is TGTGCCAGCAGCGTAGGGGGTGACTCCAACAATGAGCAGTTCTTC. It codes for CASSVGGDSNNEQFF.

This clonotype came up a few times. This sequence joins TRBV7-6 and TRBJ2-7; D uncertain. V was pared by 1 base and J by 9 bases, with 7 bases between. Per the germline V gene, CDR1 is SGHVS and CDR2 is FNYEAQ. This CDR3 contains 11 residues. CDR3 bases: TGTGCCAGCAGCTTAGATACAGTGCAGTACTTC. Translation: CASSLDTVQYF.

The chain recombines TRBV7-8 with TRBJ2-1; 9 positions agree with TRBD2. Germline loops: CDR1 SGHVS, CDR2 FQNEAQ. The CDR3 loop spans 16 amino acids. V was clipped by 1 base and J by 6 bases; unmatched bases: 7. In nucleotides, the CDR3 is TGTGCCAGCAGCTTAGGGCCCCCGGGACTAGCCAATGAGCAGTTCTTC. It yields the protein CASSLGPPGLANEQFF.

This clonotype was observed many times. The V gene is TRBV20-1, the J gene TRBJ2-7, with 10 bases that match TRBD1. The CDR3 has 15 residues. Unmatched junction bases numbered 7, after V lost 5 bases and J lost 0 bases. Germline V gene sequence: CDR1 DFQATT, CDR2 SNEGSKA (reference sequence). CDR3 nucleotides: TGCAGTGCTCCCACCGGGACAGGGGCCTCCTACGAGCAGTACTTC. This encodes CSAPTGTGASYEQYF.

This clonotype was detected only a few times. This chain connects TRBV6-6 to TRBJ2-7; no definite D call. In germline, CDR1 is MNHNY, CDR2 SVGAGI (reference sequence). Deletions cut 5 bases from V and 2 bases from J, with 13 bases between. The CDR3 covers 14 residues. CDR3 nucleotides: TGTGCCAGCAGTGGGTCAGCGATCCCCTACGAGCAGTACTTC. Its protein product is CASSGSAIPYEQYF.

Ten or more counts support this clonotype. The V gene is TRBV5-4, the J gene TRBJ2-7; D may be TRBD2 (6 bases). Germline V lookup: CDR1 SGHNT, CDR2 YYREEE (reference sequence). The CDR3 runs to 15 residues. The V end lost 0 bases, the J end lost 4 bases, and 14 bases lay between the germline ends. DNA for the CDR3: TGTGCCAGCAGCTTGGGGGGAGGCCTGGGGTACGAGCAGTACTTC. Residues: CASSLGGGLGYEQYF.

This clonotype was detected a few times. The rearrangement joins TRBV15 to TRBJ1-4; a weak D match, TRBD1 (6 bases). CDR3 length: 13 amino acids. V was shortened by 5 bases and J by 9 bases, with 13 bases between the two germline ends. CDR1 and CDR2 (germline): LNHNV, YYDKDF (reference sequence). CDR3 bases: TGTGCCACCAGCGGCTTGACAGGCCAAAAACTGTTTTTT. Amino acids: CATSGLTGQKLFF.

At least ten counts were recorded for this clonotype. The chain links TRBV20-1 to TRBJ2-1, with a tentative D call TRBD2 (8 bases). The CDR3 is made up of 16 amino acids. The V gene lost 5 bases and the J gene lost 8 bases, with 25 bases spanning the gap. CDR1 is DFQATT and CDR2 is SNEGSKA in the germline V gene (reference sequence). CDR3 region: CSAHSGGSGRMYEQFF. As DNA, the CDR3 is TGCAGTGCTCACTCAGGGGGGAGCGGGAGAATGTATGAGCAGTTCTTC.

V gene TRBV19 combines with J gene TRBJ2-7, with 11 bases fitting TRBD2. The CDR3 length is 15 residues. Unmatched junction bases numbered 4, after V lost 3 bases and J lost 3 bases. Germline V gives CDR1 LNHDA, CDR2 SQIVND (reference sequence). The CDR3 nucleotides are TGTGCCAGTAGTATGCTAGCGGGAGGTAGCTACGAGCAGTACTTC. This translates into CASSMLAGGSYEQYF.